Listed here are 27 T cell receptor beta chains from one sample, sequenced in a study of OX40 agonist ivuxolimab in advanced cancers. Sequencing was performed with immunoSEQ multiplex PCR; in TCRdb, only in-frame clones are kept and a portion is missing. Altogether tens of thousands of clones are present, 88% being singletons, with the ten largest covering 58%. Sequencing was performed on CD4+ or CD8+ T cells sorted from blood, taken in a trial of the OX40 agonist ivuxolimab. The receptors were gathered from an adult with an advanced solid tumor such as melanoma, head and neck, liver or kidney cancer.

The V gene is TRBV27, the J gene TRBJ2-2; D gene unclear. Germline V lookup: CDR1 MNHEY, CDR2 SMNVEV (reference sequence). The CDR3 runs to 13 residues. Trimming removed 8 bases at V and 1 base at J, with 8 bases between. The CDR3 coding sequence is TGTGCCAGCCGAGCTCTGAACACCGGGGAGCTGTTTTTT. This encodes CASRALNTGELFF.

This clone is labeled medium-sized. This chain uses TRBV7-2 with TRBJ2-7, with TRBD1 identical over 9 bases. Germline assignment: CDR1 SGHTA and CDR2 FQGNSA. V shed 5 bases and J 2 bases; nucleotides not matched to a gene: 7. The CDR3 is made up of 15 amino acids. The CDR3 here is CASSTGTGSPYEQYF. The CDR3 DNA reads as TGTGCCAGCAGCACCGGGACAGGGTCTCCCTACGAGCAGTACTTC.

This clone occurred a few times. Distinct nucleotide sequences in the sample also encode this CDR3. CDR3 loop: CASSQDLRGGYEQYF. The CDR3 region has the DNA TGCGCCAGCAGCCAAGATCTCAGGGGAGGCTACGAGCAGTACTTC. The chain combines TRBV4-1 with TRBJ2-7; tentatively, D is TRBD1 or TRBD2 (6 bases each). Germline loops: CDR1 MGHRA, CDR2 YSYEKL. This CDR3 is built from 15 residues. Trimming removed 0 bases from V and 3 bases from J, with 12 bases in between.

This clone was seen more than once but under ten times. The chain employs TRBV11-3 and TRBJ2-3; unclear D gene. The germline V and J ends were trimmed by 6 bases and 4 bases, with 14 bases remaining between them. Germline CDR1 is SGHNT and CDR2 is YENEEA. CDR3 length: 14 amino acids. This CDR3 reads CASSGYDGADTQYF. The DNA for the CDR3 is TGTGCCAGCAGTGGGTATGATGGCGCAGATACGCAGTATTTT.

The chain carries TRBV4-2 and TRBJ1-4; TRBD1 might be the D (5 bases). V was clipped by 4 bases and J by 4 bases, with 16 bases between them. The CDR3 covers 16 residues. CDR1 and CDR2 (germline): LGHNA, YNFKEQ. The CDR3 DNA follows: TGTGCCAGCAGCCCGATCGGTCGACAGAGTAATGAAAAACTGTTTTTT. Amino acid sequence: CASSPIGRQSNEKLFF.

DNA for the CDR3: TGTGCCAGCAGCTTAGGGAGGAGCAGCTACTACGAGCAGTACTTC. Protein product: CASSLGRSSYYEQYF. The chain links TRBV7-9 to TRBJ2-7, with D possibly matching TRBD2 (5 bases). Per germline, CDR1 SEHNR and CDR2 FQNEAQ (reference sequence). V dropped 1 base and J dropped 3 bases, with 13 bases sitting between them. The CDR3 runs 15 residues.

The gene calls are TRBV7-6 and TRBJ2-5, with a tentative D call TRBD2 (6 bases). V lost 1 base and J lost 4, with 7 bases in between. This CDR3 contains 13 residues. CDR1 and CDR2 (germline): SGHVS, FNYEAQ. The CDR3: CASSLVGGETQYF. CDR3 bases: TGTGCCAGCAGCTTAGTCGGGGGAGAGACCCAGTACTTC.

The chain uses TRBV7-9 and TRBJ1-1, with TRBD1 identical over 9 bases. Germline values: CDR1 SEHNR, CDR2 FQNEAQ (reference sequence). V shed 4 bases, J shed 7 bases, and the junction held 7 bases outside the gene matches. The CDR3 consists of 14 residues. Here the CDR3 DNA reads TGTGCCAGCAGCTGGGGACAGGGAAAGGGTGAAGCTTTCTTT. Protein sequence: CASSWGQGKGEAFF.

The gene calls are TRBV27 and TRBJ1-2; D may be TRBD1 (6 bases). Trimming took off 3 bases at V and 4 bases at J, with 9 bases between the two ends. CDR3 length equals 13 residues. CDR1 and CDR2 (germline): MNHEY, SMNVEV (reference sequence). The CDR3 DNA reads TGTGCCAGCAGTTTCTCCAGGGGCTATGGCTACACCTTC. It translates to CASSFSRGYGYTF.

This rearrangement joins TRBV30 to TRBJ2-1; 7 nucleotides agree with TRBD2. The CDR3 has 15 residues. Trimming removed 2 bases from V and 0 bases from J; junction bases left unmatched: 4. The germline V gene has CDR1 GTSNPN and CDR2 SVGIG (reference sequence). The CDR3 region is CAWSTAGSSYNEQFF. CDR3 DNA sequence: TGTGCCTGGAGTACAGCGGGAAGCTCCTACAATGAGCAGTTCTTC.

This chain connects TRBV28 to TRBJ2-7, with 9 nucleotides matching TRBD1. This CDR3 is built from 16 residues. Germline V CDR1 and CDR2: MDHEN, SYDVKM. The V and J ends lost 3 bases and 4 bases, in that order; junction bases with no gene match: 10. The CDR3 DNA follows: TGTGCCAGCAGTTTTCACCCGGGACAGGGAGAGTACGAGCAGTACTTC. Amino acid sequence: CASSFHPGQGEYEQYF.

This chain connects TRBV7-8 to TRBJ2-3; 8 bases align to TRBD2. The CDR3 runs to 18 residues. The germline V gene encodes CDR1 SGHVS and CDR2 FQNEAQ. With V trimmed by 1 base and J by 1 base, 10 bases remained unmatched. The CDR3: CASSLGVGGGFGTDTQYF. The CDR3 DNA reads as TGTGCCAGCAGCTTAGGTGTGGGCGGGGGGTTTGGCACAGATACGCAGTATTTT.

The chain combines TRBV7-9 with TRBJ2-3, with D perhaps matching TRBD1 (5 bases). The germline V gene encodes CDR1 SEHNR and CDR2 FQNEAQ (reference sequence). CDR3 length: 15 amino acids. Trimming left V 2 bases short and J 3 bases short, with 12 bases between. CDR3 bases: TGTGCCAGCAGCTTAAGACAGTCCTCAACAGATACGCAGTATTTT. Its translation: CASSLRQSSTDTQYF.

For the CDR3, the DNA is TGTGCCAGCCGGTCGGACAGGGCGGGGAATGAGCAGTTCTTC. It encodes CASRSDRAGNEQFF. The chain recombines TRBV6-1 with TRBJ2-1, with 8 bases that match TRBD1. Germline V lookup: CDR1 MNHNS, CDR2 SASEGT. J lost 7 bases, V lost 8 bases, and 10 bases had no gene match. CDR3 length equals 14 residues.

This clone was seen a single time. V is TRBV14 and J is TRBJ2-3; D gene uncertain. This CDR3 is 12 amino acids long. V was clipped by 1 base and J by 6 bases, with 5 bases between them. In germline, CDR1 is SGHDN, CDR2 FVKESK. CDR3 protein: CASSQVADTQYF. CDR3 in DNA: TGTGCCAGCAGCCAAGTCGCGGATACGCAGTATTTT.

The chain recombines TRBV10-3 with TRBJ2-7, with D possibly TRBD1 on 7 matching bases. V gave up 8 bases and J gave up 3 bases, with 17 bases separating them. CDR1 and CDR2 (germline): ENHRY, SYGVKD. This CDR3 comprises 14 residues. For the CDR3, the DNA is TGTGCCATCTCCGTCGCCCAGGGGGGCTACGAGCAGTACTTC. Translation gives CAISVAQGGYEQYF.

The chain employs TRBV19 and TRBJ1-5; possibly TRBD1 for D (5 bases). CDR1 is LNHDA, CDR2 SQIVND, per germline (reference sequence). V was clipped by 2 bases and J by 2 bases, with 7 bases between them. This CDR3 is 14 amino acids long. CDR3 sequence: CASSIIGGNQPQHF. CDR3 coding DNA: TGTGCCAGTAGTATAATAGGGGGCAATCAGCCCCAGCATTTT.

V usage is TRBV28 and J usage is TRBJ1-3; D gene unclear. CDR3 length: 15 residues. The ends were cut back, 4 bases at V and 2 bases at J, with 12 bases in the middle. The germline V gene has CDR1 MDHEN and CDR2 SYDVKM. CDR3 sequence reads: CASSSRTEAGNTIYF. The CDR3 DNA is TGTGCCAGCAGTTCCCGGACTGAGGCTGGAAACACCATATATTTT.

The chain recombines TRBV5-4 with TRBJ1-1; tentatively, D is TRBD1 (6 bases). Germline V CDR1 and CDR2: SGHNT, YYREEE (reference sequence). V lost 0 bases and J lost 1, with 19 bases in between. This CDR3 contains 18 residues. CDR3 loop: CASSLGAAQGRGNTEAFF. CDR3 nucleotides: TGTGCCAGCAGCTTGGGAGCGGCACAGGGTAGAGGGAACACTGAAGCTTTCTTT.

DNA of the CDR3: TGTGCCAGCACAGGGGGCGCCTCCTACGAGCAGTACTTC. It is translated as CASTGGASYEQYF. This chain connects TRBV2 to TRBJ2-7, with TRBD1 identical over 8 bases. With 7 bases clipped from V and 0 bases from J, the junction kept 2 bases outside the gene matches. The CDR3 covers 13 residues. Germline CDR1 is SNHLY and CDR2 is FYNNEI.

The rearrangement joins TRBV30 to TRBJ2-2, with D uncertain. With 1 base removed from V and 8 bases from J, the gap between germline ends came to 8 bases. Germline V lookup: CDR1 GTSNPN, CDR2 SVGIG (reference sequence). CDR3 size: 12 residues. CDR3 sequence (DNA): TGTGCCTGGAGTGAAATGGTTGGGGAGCTGTTTTTT. Protein: CAWSEMVGELFF.

In its sample, this clone was seen once. V usage is TRBV11-1 and J usage is TRBJ2-1; perhaps TRBD2 as D (5 bases). The ends were cut back, 5 bases at V and 0 bases at J, with 11 bases in the middle. There are 15 residues in the CDR3. Germline V lookup: CDR1 SGHAT, CDR2 FQDESV (reference sequence). The CDR3 sequence is CASSLKTISYNEQFF. The CDR3 nucleotides are TGTGCCAGCAGCCTTAAGACTATCTCCTACAATGAGCAGTTCTTC.

The chain uses TRBV16 and TRBJ1-5, with a tentative D call TRBD1 (6 bases). Trimming took off 0 bases at V and 4 bases at J, with 13 bases between the two ends. The CDR3 sequence is 16 residues long. Germline loops: CDR1 KGHSY, CDR2 FQNENV. CDR3 protein: CASSQSKGQKNQPQHF. The CDR3 nucleotides read TGTGCCAGCAGCCAATCAAAAGGACAGAAGAATCAGCCCCAGCATTTT. The full variable domain, with the rest looked up from reference TRBV16 and TRBJ1-5, is GEEVAQTPKHLVRGEGQKAKLYCAPIKGHSYVFWYQQVLKNEFKFLISFQNENVFDETGMPKERFSAKCLPNSPCSLEIQATKLEDSAVYFCASSQSKGQKNQPQHFGDGTRLSIL.

This rearrangement joins TRBV9 to TRBJ1-2; 7 bases match TRBD1. V lost 4 bases, J lost 4 bases, and 10 bases stayed unmatched. From germline, CDR1 is SGDLS and CDR2 YYNGEE. CDR3 length: 15 amino acids. The CDR3 sequence is CASSPWDSTFYGYTF. CDR3 in DNA: TGTGCCAGCAGCCCGTGGGACAGCACTTTCTATGGCTACACCTTC.

CDR3 in amino acids: CASSQWSGNTEAFF. The CDR3, as DNA: TGTGCCAGCAGCCAATGGTCAGGGAACACTGAAGCTTTCTTT. V usage is TRBV11-3 and J usage is TRBJ1-1; the D is unclear. V was clipped by 5 bases and J by 1 base, with 11 bases between them. CDR1 and CDR2 from the germline V gene are SGHNT and YENEEA. The CDR3 sequence is 14 residues long.

The rearrangement joins TRBV7-9 to TRBJ2-3; TRBD2 aligns across 9 bases. Germline CDR1 SEHNR, CDR2 FQNEAQ (reference sequence). The J segment lost 1 base and the V segment lost 5 bases, leaving 1 base of the junction unmatched. The CDR3 runs 14 residues. This CDR3 reads CASSRLAGTDTQYF. CDR3 DNA sequence: TGTGCCAGCAGCCGACTAGCGGGCACAGATACGCAGTATTTT. The full variable domain, with the rest looked up from reference TRBV7-9 and TRBJ2-3, is DTGVSQNPRHKITKRGQNVTFRCDPISEHNRLYWYRQTLGQGPEFLTYFQNEAQLEKSRLLSDRFSAERPKGSFSTLEIQRTEQGDSAMYLCASSRLAGTDTQYFGPGTRLTVL.

In its sample, this clone was seen a few times. This sequence joins TRBV4-3 and TRBJ2-3, with D uncertain. CDR3 size: 13 residues. The germline V gene encodes CDR1 LGHNA and CDR2 YSLEER. V lost 1 base and J lost 5, with 7 bases in between. As DNA, the CDR3 is TGCGCCAGCAGCCAAGTATTTCAAGATACGCAGTATTTT. Its translation is CASSQVFQDTQYF.